This note documents a single T cell receptor beta chain sequence. Its matching antigen is unknown. These data come from a study of blood T cells in healthy people across ages. General observations from the study: The authors considered diversity estimates from one million T cells to be underestimates. Naive T cell percentage by flow cytometry tracked strongly with beta diversity. Compared with aged donors, long-lived donors showed fewer expanded clones, suggesting selection.

Trimming shortened V by 5 bases and J by 5 bases, and 20 bases separated the two germline ends. The CDR3 runs 16 residues. Sample-barcoded 5' priming and a J-beta primer mix drove a second PCR of roughly 7 to 11 cycles. No fewer than 3 million CDR3-containing paired-end reads came from each sample. TCRdb re-analysed the 5' RACE reads in MiXCR, keeping a single row per CDR3 protein. In the table there are approximately 670,000 distinct CDR3 sequences, 40% to 50% of which are singletons. The clonotype originates from a man older than 75 in good health. Source material: blood. The chain links TRBV12-3 or TRBV12-4 to TRBJ2-3; D unclear. The CDR3 spells CASSPLRTRNGDTQYF. DNA for the CDR3: TGTGCCAGCAGTCCCTTAAGAACCCGGAATGGAGATACGCAGTATTTT.